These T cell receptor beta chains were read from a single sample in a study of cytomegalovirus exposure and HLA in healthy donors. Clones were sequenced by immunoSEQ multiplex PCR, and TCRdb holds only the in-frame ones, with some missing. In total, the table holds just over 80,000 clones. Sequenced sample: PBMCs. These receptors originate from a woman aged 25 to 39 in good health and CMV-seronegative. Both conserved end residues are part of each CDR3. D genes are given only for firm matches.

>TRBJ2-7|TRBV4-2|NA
TGTGCCAGCAGCCAGATCGGGGTCCACGAGCAGTACTTC
CASSQIGVHEQYF
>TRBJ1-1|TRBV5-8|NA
TGTGCCAGCAGAACTCGGGGGGGCTTGGGCACTGAAGCTTTCTTT
CASRTRGGLGTEAFF
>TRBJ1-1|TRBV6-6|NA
TGTGCCAGTACATTTGGAGACACTGAAGCTTTCTTT
CASTFGDTEAFF
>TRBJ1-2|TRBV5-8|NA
TGTGCCAGCAGATTCCCTGGGGGGGCCTATGGCTACACCTTC
CASRFPGGAYGYTF
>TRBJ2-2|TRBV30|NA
TGTGCCTGGAGTGTAATCTGGGGACTTACCACCGGGGAGCTGTTTTTT
CAWSVIWGLTTGELFF
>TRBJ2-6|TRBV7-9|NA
TGTGCCAGCAGCTTTACTGGGGCCAACGTCCTGACTTTC
CASSFTGANVLTF
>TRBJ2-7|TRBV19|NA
TGTGCCACCCTATCAAATTCCTACGAGCAGTACTTC
CATLSNSYEQYF
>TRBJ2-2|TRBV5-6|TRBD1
TGTGCCAGCAGCTTGGTGGACAGGGGGGGAACCGGGGAGCTGTTTTTT
CASSLVDRGGTGELFF
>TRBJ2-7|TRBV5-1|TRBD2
TGCGCCAGCAGTGGGGAGGGATCCTACGAGCAGTACTTC
CASSGEGSYEQYF
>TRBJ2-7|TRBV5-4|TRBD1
TGTGCCAGCAGCCTCCGGGACAGCCCCTACGAGCAGTACTTC
CASSLRDSPYEQYF
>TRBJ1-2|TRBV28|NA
TGTGCCAGCAGTTTAAGGGGGTGGGGCTACACCTTC
CASSLRGWGYTF
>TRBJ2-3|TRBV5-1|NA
TGCGCCAGCAGCTTGGGAGGGGACTCCTGGGATACGCAGTATTTT
CASSLGGDSWDTQYF
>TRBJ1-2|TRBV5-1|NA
TGCGCCAGCAGCTTGGTAGGGGGTCTCCGCTGGGGCTACACCTTC
CASSLVGGLRWGYTF
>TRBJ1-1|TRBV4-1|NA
TGCGCCAGCAGCCGAGAGACTGGGGCTGGACGGATGAACACTGAAGCTTTCTTT
CASSRETGAGRMNTEAFF
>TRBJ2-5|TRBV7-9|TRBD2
TGTGCCAGCAGGGACACCCGACTAGCGGGAGAAGGATGGCAAGAGACCCAGTACTTC
CASRDTRLAGEGWQETQYF
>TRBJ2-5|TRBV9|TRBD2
TGTGCCAGCAGCGTAGGATTGGGACTAGCGGGACGGCAAGAGACCCAGTACTTC
CASSVGLGLAGRQETQYF
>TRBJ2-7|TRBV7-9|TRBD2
TGTGCCAGCAGCTTAGAGGGCGGGGGCTCCTACGAGCAGTACTTC
CASSLEGGGSYEQYF
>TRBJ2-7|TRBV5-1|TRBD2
TGCGCCAGCAGCCCGGGAGGCAGGGACCACTACGAGCAGTACTTC
CASSPGGRDHYEQYF
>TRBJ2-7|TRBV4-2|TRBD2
TGTGCCAGCAGCCAAGATGGAACGGGAGGGGGGTACGAGCAGTACTTC
CASSQDGTGGGYEQYF
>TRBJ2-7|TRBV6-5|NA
TGTGCCAGCAGTCAAACAGGGTTTTCAGCCTACGAGCAGTACTTC
CASSQTGFSAYEQYF
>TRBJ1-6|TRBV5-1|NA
TGCGCCAGCAGCTTGGCGGGAAGATCACCCCTCCACTTT
CASSLAGRSPLHF
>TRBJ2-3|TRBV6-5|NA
TGTGCCAGCAGTCGTAGTTTCCAGGACACAGATACGCAGTATTTT
CASSRSFQDTDTQYF
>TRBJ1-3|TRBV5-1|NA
TGCGCCAGCAGCGAAGCAGGAAACACCATATATTTT
CASSEAGNTIYF
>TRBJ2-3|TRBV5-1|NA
TGCGCCAGCAGCTTGGGGACAACTAGCACAGATACGCAGTATTTT
CASSLGTTSTDTQYF
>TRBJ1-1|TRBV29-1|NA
TGCAGCGCCTGTACGGGGAACACTGAAGCTTTCTTT
CSACTGNTEAFF
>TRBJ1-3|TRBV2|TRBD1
TGTGCCAGCAGGGGGGACAGGGAGAACACCATATATTTT
CASRGDRENTIYF
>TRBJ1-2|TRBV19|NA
TGTGCCAGTAGTATTGACATCGCGAGAGGCTACACCTTC
CASSIDIARGYTF
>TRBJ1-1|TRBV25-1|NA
TGTGCCAGCAGTGTTGCGGTGAACACTGAAGCTTTCTTT
CASSVAVNTEAFF
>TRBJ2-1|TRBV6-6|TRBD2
TGTGCCAGCAGCCCCCGCAGCGGGGGTTCCGACAATGAGCAGTTCTTC
CASSPRSGGSDNEQFF